A few counts support the clone carrying this T cell receptor (beta chain). The target antigen is unknown. The data were produced by immunoSEQ multiplex PCR, yet TCRdb's version contains in-frame clones alone and is incomplete. The table has about 120,000 clones, 70% to 90% seen once. The CDR3 consists of 14 residues. V was cut by 4 bases and J by 3 bases, with 12 bases left in between. The germline V gene has CDR1 SGHDT and CDR2 YYEEEE. This sample is part of a study of T cell responses to AZD1222 COVID-19 vaccine. Regarding the study as a whole: Spike was spanned by vaccine-associated CD4 TCRs, which were dominant at 160-218 and 743-854. Nearly half of unique spike-specific TCRs reportedly avoided B.1.351 and B.1.1.7 mutated regions.

The material sequenced was peripheral blood, taken on day 0 of AZD1222 vaccination. The rearrangement uses TRBV5-6 and TRBJ2-3, with D unclear. The TCR comes from an adult in good health. This chain's CDR3 is CASSPDGGTDTQYF. CDR3 coding DNA: TGTGCCAGCAGCCCGGACGGTGGTACAGATACGCAGTATTTT.